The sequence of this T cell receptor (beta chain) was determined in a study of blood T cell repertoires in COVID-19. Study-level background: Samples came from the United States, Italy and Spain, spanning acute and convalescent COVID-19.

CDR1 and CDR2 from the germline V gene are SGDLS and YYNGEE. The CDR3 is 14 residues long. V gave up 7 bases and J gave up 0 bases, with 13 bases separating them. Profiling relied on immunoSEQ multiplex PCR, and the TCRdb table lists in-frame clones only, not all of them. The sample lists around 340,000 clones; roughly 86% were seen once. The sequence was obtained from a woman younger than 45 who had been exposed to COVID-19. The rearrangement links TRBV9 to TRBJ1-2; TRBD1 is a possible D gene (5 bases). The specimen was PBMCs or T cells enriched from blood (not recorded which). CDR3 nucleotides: TGTGCCAGCTCCTTAGACAGTTCTAACTATGGCTACACCTTC. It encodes CASSLDSSNYGYTF. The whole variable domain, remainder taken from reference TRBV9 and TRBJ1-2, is DSGVTQTPKHLITATGQRVTLRCSPRSGDLSVYWYQQSLDQGLQFLIQYYNGEERAKGNILERFSAQQFPDLHSELNLSSLELGDSALYFCASSLDSSNYGYTFGSGTRLTVV.